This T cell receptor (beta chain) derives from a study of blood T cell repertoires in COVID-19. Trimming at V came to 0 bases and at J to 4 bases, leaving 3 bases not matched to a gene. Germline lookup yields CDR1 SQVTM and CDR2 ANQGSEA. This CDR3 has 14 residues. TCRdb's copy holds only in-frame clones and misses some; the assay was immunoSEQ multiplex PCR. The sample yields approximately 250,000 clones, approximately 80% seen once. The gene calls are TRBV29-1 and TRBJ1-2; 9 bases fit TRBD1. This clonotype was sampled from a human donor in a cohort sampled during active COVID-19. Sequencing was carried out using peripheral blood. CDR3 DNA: TGCAGCGTTGAAGATACGGGACAGGGCTATGGCTACACCTTC. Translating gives CSVEDTGQGYGYTF.